The T cell receptor beta chain described here comes from a study of blood T cell repertoires in COVID-19. Study summary: Samples of COVID-19 (acute and convalescent) were obtained from the United States, Italy and Spain. T cells, B-cell-depleted T cells, or PBMCs supplied cDNA or gDNA.

The CDR3 contains 16 residues. Germline assignment: CDR1 SGHRS and CDR2 YFSETQ. Trimming pared 3 bases from V and 0 bases from J, leaving 13 bases between. The authors' processing: Estimation of nucleated cell counts was performed using reference gene primer amplification. The data were produced by immunoSEQ multiplex PCR, yet TCRdb's version contains in-frame clones alone and is incomplete. D and trimming were read from the DNA, whereas the V and J calls and clone size are those reported in that table. The table has more than 95,000 clones, 90% seen once. This clone was seen more than once but under ten times.

The clonotype comes from a man in his fifties or sixties with acute or convalescent COVID-19. This chain links TRBV5-1 with TRBJ1-3; D remains unclear. The sample consisted of peripheral blood. Here the CDR3 DNA reads TGCGCCAGCAGCTCCCTCGGGGTGGGCTCTGGAAACACCATATATTTT. It translates to CASSSLGVGSGNTIYF.